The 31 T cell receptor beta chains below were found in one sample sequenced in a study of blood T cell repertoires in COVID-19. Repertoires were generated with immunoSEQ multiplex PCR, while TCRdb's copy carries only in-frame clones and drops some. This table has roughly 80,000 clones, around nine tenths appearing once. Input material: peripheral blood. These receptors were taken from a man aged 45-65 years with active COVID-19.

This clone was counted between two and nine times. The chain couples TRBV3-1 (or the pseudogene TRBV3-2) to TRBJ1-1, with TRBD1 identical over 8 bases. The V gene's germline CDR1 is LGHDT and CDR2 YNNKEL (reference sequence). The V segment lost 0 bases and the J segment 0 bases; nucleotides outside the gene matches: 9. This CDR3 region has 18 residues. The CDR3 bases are TGTGCCAGCAGCCAAGATGGGGGACAGGCGAAAGTGAACACTGAAGCTTTCTTT. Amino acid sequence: CASSQDGGQAKVNTEAFF.

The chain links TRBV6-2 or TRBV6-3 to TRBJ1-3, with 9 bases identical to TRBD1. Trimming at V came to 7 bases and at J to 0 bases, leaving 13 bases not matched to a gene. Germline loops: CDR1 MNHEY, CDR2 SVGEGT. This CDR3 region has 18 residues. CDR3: CASIPRDRATFSGNTIYF. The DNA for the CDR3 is TGTGCCAGCATCCCGCGGGACAGGGCGACTTTCTCTGGAAACACCATATATTTT.

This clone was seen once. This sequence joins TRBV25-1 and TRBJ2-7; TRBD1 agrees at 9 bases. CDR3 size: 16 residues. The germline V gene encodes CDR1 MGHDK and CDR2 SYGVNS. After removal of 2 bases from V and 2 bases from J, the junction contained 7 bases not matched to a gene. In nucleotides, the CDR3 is TGTGCCAGCAGTGAAAGGGCCGGGACAGGGACCTACGAGCAGTACTTC. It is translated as CASSERAGTGTYEQYF.

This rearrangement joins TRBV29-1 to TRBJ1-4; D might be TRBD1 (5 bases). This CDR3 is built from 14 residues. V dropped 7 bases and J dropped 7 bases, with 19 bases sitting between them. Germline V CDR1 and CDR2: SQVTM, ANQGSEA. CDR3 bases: TGCAGCGCGAGAGCAAACAGGATGAGTGAAAAACTGTTTTTT. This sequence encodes CSARANRMSEKLFF.

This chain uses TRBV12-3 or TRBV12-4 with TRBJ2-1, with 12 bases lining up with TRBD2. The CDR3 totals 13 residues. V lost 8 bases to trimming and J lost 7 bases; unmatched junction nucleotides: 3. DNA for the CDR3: TGTGCCAGCGGACTAGCGGGGCTTAATGAGCAGTTCTTC. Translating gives CASGLAGLNEQFF.

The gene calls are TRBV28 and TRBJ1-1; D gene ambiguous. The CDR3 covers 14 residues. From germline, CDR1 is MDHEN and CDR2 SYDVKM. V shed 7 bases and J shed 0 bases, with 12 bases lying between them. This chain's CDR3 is CASTIFSVNTEAFF. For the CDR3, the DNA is TGTGCCAGCACAATATTCAGTGTGAACACTGAAGCTTTCTTT.

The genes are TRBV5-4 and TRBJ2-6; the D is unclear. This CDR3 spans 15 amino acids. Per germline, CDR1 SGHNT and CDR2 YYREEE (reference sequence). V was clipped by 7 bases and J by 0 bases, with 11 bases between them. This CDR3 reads CASGYLASGANVLTF. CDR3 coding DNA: TGTGCCAGCGGTTATTTAGCCTCTGGGGCCAACGTCCTGACTTTC. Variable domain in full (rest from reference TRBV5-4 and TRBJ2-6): ETGVTQSPTHLIKTRGQQVTLRCSSQSGHNTVSWYQQALGQGPQFIFQYYREEENGRGNFPPRFSGLQFPNYSSELNVNALELDDSALYLCASGYLASGANVLTFGAGSRLTVL.

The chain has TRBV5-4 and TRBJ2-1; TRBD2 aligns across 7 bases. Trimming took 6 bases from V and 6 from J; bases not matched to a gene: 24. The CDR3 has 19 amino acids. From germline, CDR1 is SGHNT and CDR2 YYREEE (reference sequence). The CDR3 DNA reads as TGTGCCAGCACCCGATTCGTGTGGAGGGAGGGCCCGGGGGGCAATGAGCAGTTCTTC. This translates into CASTRFVWREGPGGNEQFF.

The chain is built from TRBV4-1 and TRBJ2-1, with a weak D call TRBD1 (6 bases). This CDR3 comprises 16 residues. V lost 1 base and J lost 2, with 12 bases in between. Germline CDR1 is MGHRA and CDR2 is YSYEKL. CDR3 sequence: CASSQGTGTTYNEQFF. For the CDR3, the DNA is TGCGCCAGCAGCCAAGGAACAGGGACCACCTACAATGAGCAGTTCTTC.

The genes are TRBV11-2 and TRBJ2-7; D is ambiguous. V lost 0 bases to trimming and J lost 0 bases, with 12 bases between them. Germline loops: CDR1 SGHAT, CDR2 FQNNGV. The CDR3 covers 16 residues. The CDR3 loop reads CASSLDLWASSYEQYF. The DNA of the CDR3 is TGTGCCAGCAGCTTAGATTTGTGGGCCAGCTCCTACGAGCAGTACTTC.

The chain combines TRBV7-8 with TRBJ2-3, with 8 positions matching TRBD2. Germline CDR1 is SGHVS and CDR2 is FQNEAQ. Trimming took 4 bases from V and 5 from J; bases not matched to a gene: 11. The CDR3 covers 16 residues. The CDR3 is CASSSPPGRAQDTQYF. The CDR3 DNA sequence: TGTGCCAGCAGCTCCCCCCCCGGGAGGGCCCAAGATACGCAGTATTTT.

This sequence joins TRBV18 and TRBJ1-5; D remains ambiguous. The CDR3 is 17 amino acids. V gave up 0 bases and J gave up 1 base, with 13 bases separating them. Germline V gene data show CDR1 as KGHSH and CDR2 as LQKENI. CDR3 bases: TGTGCCAGCTCACCACCGTCCGGGATCTTGAGCAATCAGCCCCAGCATTTT. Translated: CASSPPSGILSNQPQHF. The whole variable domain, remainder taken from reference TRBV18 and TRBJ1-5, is NAGVMQNPRHLVRRRGQEARLRCSPMKGHSHVYWYRQLPEEGLKFMVYLQKENIIDESGMPKERFSAEFPKEGPSILRIQQVVRGDSAAYFCASSPPSGILSNQPQHFGDGTRLSIL.

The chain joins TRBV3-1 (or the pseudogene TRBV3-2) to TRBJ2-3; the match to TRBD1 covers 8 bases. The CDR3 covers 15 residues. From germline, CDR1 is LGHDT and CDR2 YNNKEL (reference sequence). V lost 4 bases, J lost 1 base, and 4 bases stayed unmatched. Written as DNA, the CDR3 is TGTGCCAGCAGCCCGCACAGGGGGGGCACAGATACGCAGTATTTT. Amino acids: CASSPHRGGTDTQYF.

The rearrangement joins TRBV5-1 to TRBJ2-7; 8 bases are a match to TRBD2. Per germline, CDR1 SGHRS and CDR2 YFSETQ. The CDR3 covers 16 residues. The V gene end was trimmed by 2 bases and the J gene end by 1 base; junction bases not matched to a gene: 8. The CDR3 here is CASSFTDPSGSYEQYF. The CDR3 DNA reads TGCGCCAGCAGCTTCACCGACCCTAGCGGGTCCTACGAGCAGTACTTC.

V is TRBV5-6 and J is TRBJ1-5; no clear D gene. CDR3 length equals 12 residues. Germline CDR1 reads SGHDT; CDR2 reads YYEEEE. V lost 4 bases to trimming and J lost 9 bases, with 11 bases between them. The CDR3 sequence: CASSAAGRPQHF. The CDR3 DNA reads TGTGCCAGCAGCGCGGCGGGTAGGCCCCAGCATTTT.

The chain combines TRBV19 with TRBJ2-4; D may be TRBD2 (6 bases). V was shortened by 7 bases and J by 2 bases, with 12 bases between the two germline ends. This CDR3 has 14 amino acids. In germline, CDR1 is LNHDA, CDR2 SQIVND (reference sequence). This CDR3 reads CASTLGGTKNIQYF. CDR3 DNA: TGTGCCAGTACCCTCGGAGGGACCAAAAACATTCAGTACTTC.

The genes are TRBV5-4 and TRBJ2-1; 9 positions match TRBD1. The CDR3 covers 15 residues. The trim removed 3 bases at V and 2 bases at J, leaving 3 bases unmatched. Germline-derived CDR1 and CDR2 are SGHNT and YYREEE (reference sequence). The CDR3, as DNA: TGTGCCAGCAGCTCCGGGACAGGGCCCTACAATGAGCAGTTCTTC. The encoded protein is CASSSGTGPYNEQFF. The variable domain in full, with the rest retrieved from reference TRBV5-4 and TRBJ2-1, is ETGVTQSPTHLIKTRGQQVTLRCSSQSGHNTVSWYQQALGQGPQFIFQYYREEENGRGNFPPRFSGLQFPNYSSELNVNALELDDSALYLCASSSGTGPYNEQFFGPGTRLTVL.

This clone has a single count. The CDR3 sequence is CASSLRTSGGSGDTQYF. CDR3 coding DNA: TGCGCCAGCAGCTTAAGGACTAGCGGGGGATCTGGAGATACGCAGTATTTT. The J gene is TRBJ2-3, the V gene TRBV5-1; 13 nucleotides line up with TRBD2. This CDR3 contains 17 residues. The germline CDR1 and CDR2 sequences are SGHRS and YFSETQ. Trimming took 2 bases from V and 5 from J; bases not matched to a gene: 8.

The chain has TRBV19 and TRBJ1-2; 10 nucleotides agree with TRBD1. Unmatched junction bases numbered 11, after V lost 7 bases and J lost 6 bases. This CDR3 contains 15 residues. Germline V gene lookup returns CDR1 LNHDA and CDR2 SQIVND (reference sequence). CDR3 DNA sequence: TGTGCCAGTACCGTACGGGACAGGGGATGGGATGGCTACACCTTC. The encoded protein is CASTVRDRGWDGYTF.

The CDR3 loop reads CASSLTGSSYNEQFF. CDR3 nucleotides: TGTGCCAGTAGCCTGACAGGCAGCTCCTACAATGAGCAGTTCTTC. The V and J genes are TRBV19 and TRBJ2-1; maybe TRBD1 (6 bases). The V gene lost 6 bases and the J gene lost 0 bases, with 12 bases spanning the gap. Per the germline V gene, CDR1 is LNHDA and CDR2 is SQIVND (reference sequence). This CDR3 contains 15 residues.

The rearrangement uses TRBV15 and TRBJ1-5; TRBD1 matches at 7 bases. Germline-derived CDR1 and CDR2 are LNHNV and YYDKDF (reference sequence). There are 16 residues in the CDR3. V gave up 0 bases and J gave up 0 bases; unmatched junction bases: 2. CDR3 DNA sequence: TGTGCCACCAGCAGAGAACAGGGGTATAGCAATCAGCCCCAGCATTTT. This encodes CATSREQGYSNQPQHF.

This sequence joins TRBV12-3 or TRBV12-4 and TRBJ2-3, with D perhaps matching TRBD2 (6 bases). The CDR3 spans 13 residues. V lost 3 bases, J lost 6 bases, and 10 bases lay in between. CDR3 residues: CASSFPGVDTQYF. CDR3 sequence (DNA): TGTGCCAGCAGTTTCCCGGGGGTCGATACGCAGTATTTT.

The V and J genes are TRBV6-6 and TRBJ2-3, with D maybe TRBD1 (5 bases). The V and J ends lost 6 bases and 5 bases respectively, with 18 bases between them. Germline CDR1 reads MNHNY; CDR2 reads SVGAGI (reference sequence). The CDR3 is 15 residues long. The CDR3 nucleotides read TGTGCCAGCAGCAAACCCGACAGCCCGGGAGATACGCAGTATTTT. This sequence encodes CASSKPDSPGDTQYF.

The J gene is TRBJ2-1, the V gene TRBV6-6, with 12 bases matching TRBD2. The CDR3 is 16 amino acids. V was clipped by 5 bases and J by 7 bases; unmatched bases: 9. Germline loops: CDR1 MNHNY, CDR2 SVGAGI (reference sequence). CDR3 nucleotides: TGTGCCAGCAGTCCTCCGGGACTAGCGGGCCAAAATGAGCAGTTCTTC. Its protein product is CASSPPGLAGQNEQFF.

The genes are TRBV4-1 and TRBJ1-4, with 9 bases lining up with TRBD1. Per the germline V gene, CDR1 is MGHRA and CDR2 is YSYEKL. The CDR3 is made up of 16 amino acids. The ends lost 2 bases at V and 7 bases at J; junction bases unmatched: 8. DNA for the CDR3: TGCGCCAGCAGCCAACCAGGACAGGGGCGTGTTGAAAAACTGTTTTTT. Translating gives CASSQPGQGRVEKLFF.

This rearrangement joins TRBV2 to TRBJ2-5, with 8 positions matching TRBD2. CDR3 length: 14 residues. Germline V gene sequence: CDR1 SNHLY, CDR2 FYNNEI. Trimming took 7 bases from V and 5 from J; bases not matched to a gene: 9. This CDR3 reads CASNGRGGSETQYF. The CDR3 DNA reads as TGTGCCAGCAACGGGCGCGGGGGGAGTGAGACCCAGTACTTC.

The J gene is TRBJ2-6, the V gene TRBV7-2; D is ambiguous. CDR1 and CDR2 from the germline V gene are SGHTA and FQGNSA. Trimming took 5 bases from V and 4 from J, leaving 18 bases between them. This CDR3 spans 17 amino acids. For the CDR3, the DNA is TGTGCCAGCAGCCCGCGCCCCCTCGGTACGGGGGCCAACGTCCTGACTTTC. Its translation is CASSPRPLGTGANVLTF.

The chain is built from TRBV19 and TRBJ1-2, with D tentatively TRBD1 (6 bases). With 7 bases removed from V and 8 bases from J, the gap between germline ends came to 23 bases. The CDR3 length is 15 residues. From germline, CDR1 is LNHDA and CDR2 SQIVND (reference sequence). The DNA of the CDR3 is TGTGCCAGTACCGTAACAGGGCCGCAAAGAGGGGGCTACACCTTC. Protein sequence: CASTVTGPQRGGYTF.

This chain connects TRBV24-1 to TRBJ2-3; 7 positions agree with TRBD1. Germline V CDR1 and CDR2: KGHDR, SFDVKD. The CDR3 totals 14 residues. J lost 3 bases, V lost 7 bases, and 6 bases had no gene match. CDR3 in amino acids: CATSSGGLTDTQYF. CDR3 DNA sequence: TGTGCCACCAGCTCAGGGGGATTGACAGATACGCAGTATTTT.

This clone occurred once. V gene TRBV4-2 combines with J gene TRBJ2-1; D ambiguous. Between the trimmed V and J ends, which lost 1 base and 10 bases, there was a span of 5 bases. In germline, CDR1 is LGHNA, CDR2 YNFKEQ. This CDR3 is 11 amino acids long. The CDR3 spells CASSQGGEQFF. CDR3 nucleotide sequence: TGTGCCAGCAGCCAAGGAGGAGAGCAGTTCTTC.

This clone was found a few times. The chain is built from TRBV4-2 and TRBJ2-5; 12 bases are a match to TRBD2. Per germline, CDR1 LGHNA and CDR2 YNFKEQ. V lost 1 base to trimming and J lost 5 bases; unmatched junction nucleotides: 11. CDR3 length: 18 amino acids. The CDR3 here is CASSQGSSSGRGGETQYF. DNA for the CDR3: TGTGCCAGCAGCCAAGGGTCCTCTAGCGGGAGGGGGGGCGAGACCCAGTACTTC.